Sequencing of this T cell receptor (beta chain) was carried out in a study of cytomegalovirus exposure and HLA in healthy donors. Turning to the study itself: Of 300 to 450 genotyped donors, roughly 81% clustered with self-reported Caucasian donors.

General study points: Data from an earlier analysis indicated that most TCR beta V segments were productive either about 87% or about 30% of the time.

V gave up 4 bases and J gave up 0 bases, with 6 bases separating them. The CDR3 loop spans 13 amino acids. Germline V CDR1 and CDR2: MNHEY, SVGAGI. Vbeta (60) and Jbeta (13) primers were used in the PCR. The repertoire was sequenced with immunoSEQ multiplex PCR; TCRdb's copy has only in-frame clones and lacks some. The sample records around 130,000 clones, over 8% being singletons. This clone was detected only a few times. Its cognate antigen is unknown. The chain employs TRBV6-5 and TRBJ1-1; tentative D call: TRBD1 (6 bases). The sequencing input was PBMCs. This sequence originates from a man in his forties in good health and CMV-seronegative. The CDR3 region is CASSWTVNTEAFF. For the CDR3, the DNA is TGTGCCAGCAGTTGGACAGTGAACACTGAAGCTTTCTTT.